One and the same sample provided the 18 T cell receptor beta chains below, sequenced in a study of shared clonotypes between healthy human individuals. Some clones are missing from TCRdb's copy, which holds only in-frame ones; the method was immunoSEQ multiplex PCR. Here the sample spans some 1 million clones, 65% to 80% being singletons. The sequencing input was memory CD4+ T cells sorted from blood. The subset here: CD45RA-negative fraction. All receptors derive from a man between 18 and 35 years old in good health.

The rearrangement joins TRBV19 to TRBJ1-1; no clear D gene. The CDR3 is made up of 16 amino acids. Trimming pared 3 bases from V and 0 bases from J, leaving 14 bases between. Germline lookup yields CDR1 LNHDA and CDR2 SQIVND (reference sequence). DNA for the CDR3: TGTGCCAGTAGTATGGGGTCGGCGGTAATGAACACTGAAGCTTTCTTT. Translating gives CASSMGSAVMNTEAFF.

The CDR3 sequence is CASSLGGSYQETQYF. CDR3 DNA: TGTGCCAGCAGCTTAGGCGGCTCCTACCAAGAGACCCAGTACTTC. The rearrangement joins TRBV11-2 to TRBJ2-5; no definite D call. CDR1 is SGHAT, CDR2 FQNNGV, per germline. V gave up 1 base and J gave up 0 bases, with 9 bases separating them. The CDR3 spans 15 residues.

The rearrangement uses TRBV18 and TRBJ2-1; D unresolved. V lost 0 bases to trimming and J lost 0 bases, with 6 bases between them. Germline V gene lookup returns CDR1 KGHSH and CDR2 LQKENI. The CDR3 loop spans 15 amino acids. The CDR3 sequence: CASSPPSSSYNEQFF. The CDR3 DNA sequence: TGTGCCAGCTCACCACCTAGCTCCTCCTACAATGAGCAGTTCTTC.

The chain's CDR3 is CASSPGSVTDTQYF. CDR3 sequence (DNA): TGTGCCAGCAGCCCTGGGTCGGTGACAGATACGCAGTATTTT. The chain links TRBV5-6 to TRBJ2-3; D uncertain. The V and J ends lost 4 bases and 3 bases respectively, with 12 bases between them. Germline V gene lookup returns CDR1 SGHDT and CDR2 YYEEEE. There are 14 residues in the CDR3.

V gene TRBV23-1 combines with J gene TRBJ1-1; 7 bases map to TRBD1. TRBV23-1 is labeled an ORF, and its function is uncertain. There are 15 residues in the CDR3. The ends lost 4 bases at V and 0 bases at J; junction bases unmatched: 5. CDR3 region: CASSPRDRMNTEAFF. CDR3 coding DNA: TGCGCCAGCAGTCCTCGGGACAGAATGAACACTGAAGCTTTCTTT.

CDR3 in DNA: TGTGCCAGCAGTTATCAGGGGGCCCGGGAAAAACTGTTTTTT. Residues: CASSYQGAREKLFF. V is TRBV27 and J is TRBJ1-4, with TRBD1 identical over 8 bases. CDR1 is MNHEY and CDR2 is SMNVEV in the germline V gene (reference sequence). Trimming removed 4 bases from V and 8 bases from J; junction bases left unmatched: 6. CDR3 length: 14 residues.

This clone was seen only once. The junction departs from germline at one end; a sequencing error may be responsible. The gene calls are TRBV29-1 and TRBJ2-5; 8 bases align to TRBD2. The CDR3 is 13 amino acids. CDR1 and CDR2 (germline): SQVTM, ANQGSEA. The CDR3 is CSVERTSQGTQYF. CDR3 in DNA: TGCAGCGTTGAACGGACTAGCCAAGGGACCCAGTACTTC. The variable domain in full, completed from reference TRBV29-1 and TRBJ2-5, reads SAVISQKPSRDICQRGTSLTIQCQVDSQVTMMFWYRQQPGQSLTLIATANQGSEATYESGFVIDKFPISRPNLTFSTLTVSNMSPEDSSIYLCSVERTSQGTQYFGPGTRLLVL.

Remarks on this clone: The junction departs from germline at one end; a sequencing error may be responsible. The chain couples TRBV7-7 to TRBJ2-3; D unclear. The CDR3 totals 15 residues. Germline V gene sequence: CDR1 SSHAT, CDR2 FNYEAQ (reference sequence). Here the CDR3 DNA reads TGTGCTAGCAGCTTAGGTGGTCTTAGCACAGATACGCAGTATTTT. Protein sequence: CASSLGGLSTDTQYF.

In this sample, this clone turned up once. V gene TRBV29-1 combines with J gene TRBJ2-6, with 7 bases lining up with TRBD1. This CDR3 contains 18 residues. V lost 3 bases to trimming and J lost 0 bases; unmatched junction nucleotides: 11. Germline values: CDR1 SQVTM, CDR2 ANQGSEA. The CDR3 protein is CSVDGPGQKSSGANVLTF. The DNA of the CDR3 is TGCAGCGTTGACGGACCGGGACAGAAGAGCTCTGGGGCCAACGTCCTGACTTTC.

This chain links TRBV5-1 with TRBJ2-2; D call uncertain. V lost 4 bases, J lost 0 bases, and 16 bases lay in between. The CDR3 is 17 amino acids. Germline loops: CDR1 SGHRS, CDR2 YFSETQ. CDR3 residues: CASSPRVSQANTGELFF. Here the CDR3 DNA reads TGCGCCAGCAGCCCTCGGGTTAGTCAGGCGAACACCGGGGAGCTGTTTTTT.

CDR3 DNA: TGCAGCGTTGACGCAGCGAACACCGGGGAGCTGTTTTTT. Protein sequence: CSVDAANTGELFF. The chain combines TRBV29-1 with TRBJ2-2; D not certain. The germline CDR1 and CDR2 sequences are SQVTM and ANQGSEA. Trimming removed 3 bases at V and 0 bases at J, with 5 bases between. This CDR3 spans 13 amino acids.

The chain carries TRBV15 and TRBJ1-5; no clear D gene. The CDR3 totals 15 residues. Germline V gene sequence: CDR1 LNHNV, CDR2 YYDKDF (reference sequence). Trimming took off 0 bases at V and 3 bases at J, with 9 bases between the two ends. This chain's CDR3 is CATSRDFASNQPQHF. The CDR3, as DNA: TGTGCCACCAGCAGAGATTTCGCCTCCAATCAGCCCCAGCATTTT. The full variable domain, with the rest looked up from reference TRBV15 and TRBJ1-5, is DAMVIQNPRYQVTQFGKPVTLSCSQTLNHNVMYWYQQKSSQAPKLLFHYYDKDFNNEADTPDNFQSRRPNTSFCFLDIRSPGLGDTAMYLCATSRDFASNQPQHFGDGTRLSIL.

This chain links TRBV10-3 with TRBJ1-3; TRBD1 is a possible D gene (5 bases). Germline V gene data show CDR1 as ENHRY and CDR2 as SYGVKD. V lost 6 bases and J lost 6, with 21 bases in between. The CDR3 has 16 amino acids. The CDR3 DNA reads as TGTGCCATCAGAGATGGGACCGACGGAAGAGTAAACACCATATATTTT. Translated, it gives CAIRDGTDGRVNTIYF.

The chain employs TRBV9 and TRBJ2-5; 13 bases are shared with TRBD2. From germline, CDR1 is SGDLS and CDR2 YYNGEE. The CDR3 is 16 residues long. The V gene end was trimmed by 4 bases and the J gene end by 4 bases; junction bases not matched to a gene: 7. CDR3 in amino acids: CASSTTSGRAAETQYF. CDR3 nucleotides: TGTGCCAGCAGCACAACTAGCGGGAGGGCCGCAGAGACCCAGTACTTC.

Remarks on this clone: This CDR3 is also generated by other DNA sequences in the sample. The chain carries TRBV5-1 and TRBJ2-7, with a possible D match to TRBD2 (6 bases). Germline loops: CDR1 SGHRS, CDR2 YFSETQ. CDR3 length equals 14 residues. V shed 3 bases and J shed 2 bases, with 12 bases lying between them. The CDR3 loop reads CASSYQEGPYEQYF. CDR3 nucleotide sequence: TGCGCCAGCAGCTACCAGGAGGGCCCCTACGAGCAGTACTTC.

This clone has only one observation. This sample also contains other DNA sequences that code for the same CDR3. The chain carries TRBV10-3 and TRBJ2-1, with D possibly being TRBD2 (6 bases). CDR1 is ENHRY, CDR2 SYGVKD, per germline. This CDR3 comprises 12 residues. V shed 3 bases and J shed 7 bases, with 7 bases lying between them. CDR3 in DNA: TGTGCCATCAGTGAACGGGGGAATGAGCAGTTCTTC. It yields the protein CAISERGNEQFF.

CDR3 sequence: CASSQTGDGNTIYF. DNA for the CDR3: TGTGCCAGCAGTCAGACAGGGGACGGAAACACCATATATTTT. The V and J genes are TRBV6-6 and TRBJ1-3, with TRBD1 matching 8 bases. Germline V gives CDR1 MNHNY, CDR2 SVGAGI (reference sequence). This CDR3 comprises 14 residues. V gave up 5 bases and J gave up 4 bases; unmatched junction bases: 4.

This chain joins TRBV2 and TRBJ1-5; maybe TRBD1 (6 bases). The CDR3 has 16 amino acids. With 6 bases removed from V and 6 bases from J, the gap between germline ends came to 21 bases. From germline, CDR1 is SNHLY and CDR2 FYNNEI. The CDR3 reads CASSVGGSGTIQPQHF. CDR3 in DNA: TGTGCCAGCAGCGTAGGTGGTTCGGGGACAATTCAGCCCCAGCATTTT.